One sample yielded the 15 T cell receptor beta chains listed below, sequenced in a study of cytomegalovirus exposure and HLA in healthy donors. This PCR relied on a set of 60 Vbeta primers and 13 Jbeta primers. Assay used: immunoSEQ multiplex PCR; TCRdb lists only in-frame clones, some missing. The sample contains around 86,000 clones, about 79% of which appear only once. The specimen was PBMCs. These receptors were obtained from a female donor in good health and CMV-seronegative.

This clone turned up a few times. The chain employs TRBV30 and TRBJ2-7, with unresolved D. Deletions cut 3 bases from V and 0 bases from J, with 9 bases between. This CDR3 region has 13 residues. Germline lookup yields CDR1 GTSNPN and CDR2 SVGIG (reference sequence). The CDR3 coding sequence is TGTGCCTGGAGGCCAGCGAGCTCCTACGAGCAGTACTTC. This codes for CAWRPASSYEQYF.

The chain joins TRBV4-1 to TRBJ1-3, with a tentative D call TRBD1 (5 bases). The V and J ends lost 3 bases and 0 bases respectively, with 9 bases between them. This CDR3 is built from 15 residues. CDR1 and CDR2 from the germline V gene are MGHRA and YSYEKL. CDR3 DNA sequence: TGCGCCAGCAGCCACCAGACAGCCTCTGGAAACACCATATATTTT. Its translation is CASSHQTASGNTIYF.

This clone showed up many times. V and J are TRBV7-6 and TRBJ2-7; 12 nucleotides line up with TRBD2. The ends lost 5 bases at V and 7 bases at J; junction bases unmatched: 12. CDR1 is SGHVS and CDR2 is FNYEAQ in the germline V gene. The CDR3 has 16 amino acids. DNA for the CDR3: TGTGCCAGCAGCCCCACGGGGGGAGGGACTAGCGGGGAGCAGTACTTC. Translation gives CASSPTGGGTSGEQYF. Supplemented by reference TRBV7-6 and TRBJ2-7, the full variable domain reads GAGVSQSPRYKVTKRGQDVALRCDPISGHVSLYWYRQALGQGPEFLTYFNYEAQQDKSGLPNDRFSAERPEGSISTLTIQRTEQRDSAMYRCASSPTGGGTSGEQYFGPGTRLTVT.

As DNA, the CDR3 is TGCGCCAGCAGCTTAGAAGGGGGGGCCCCAGATACGCAGTATTTT. This codes for CASSLEGGAPDTQYF. The chain recombines TRBV5-1 with TRBJ2-3, with D possibly matching TRBD2 (7 bases). Trimming cost V 2 bases and J 4 bases, with 14 bases left between them. Germline lookup yields CDR1 SGHRS and CDR2 YFSETQ. The CDR3 consists of 15 residues. Variable domain in full (rest from reference TRBV5-1 and TRBJ2-3): KAGVTQTPRYLIKTRGQQVTLSCSPISGHRSVSWYQQTPGQGLQFLFEYFSETQRNKGNFPGRFSGRQFSNSRSEMNVSTLELGDSALYLCASSLEGGAPDTQYFGPGTRLTVL.

V usage is TRBV29-1 and J usage is TRBJ1-1; a possible D gene is TRBD1 (6 bases). The V and J ends lost 7 bases and 5 bases respectively, with 14 bases between them. CDR1 and CDR2 from the germline V gene are SQVTM and ANQGSEA. This CDR3 is 12 amino acids long. CDR3 sequence: CSARTEPTEAFF. CDR3 in DNA: TGCAGCGCCAGGACAGAGCCGACTGAAGCTTTCTTT.

This clone showed up just a few times. Relative to the germline gene, one junction end is altered; a read error may explain this. The CDR3 sequence is CVSSLSSGGTNTGELFF. DNA of the CDR3: TGTGTCAGCAGCTTATCTAGCGGGGGGACGAACACCGGGGAGCTGTTTTTT. The chain couples TRBV5-4 to TRBJ2-2, with 11 bases matching TRBD2. This CDR3 spans 17 amino acids. Germline values: CDR1 SGHNT, CDR2 YYREEE (reference sequence).

Comment on this clone: Other DNA sequences in the sample encode the same CDR3. V and J are TRBV5-8 and TRBJ2-1; unclear D gene. V lost 2 bases to trimming and J lost 3 bases, with 12 bases between them. This CDR3 has 15 residues. Per germline, CDR1 SGHTS and CDR2 YDEGEE. The CDR3 nucleotides are TGTGCCAGCAGCTTCCGCGGCTTCGACTACAATGAGCAGTTCTTC. Translating it yields CASSFRGFDYNEQFF.

This clone has a handful of counts. The rearrangement joins TRBV5-6 to TRBJ1-4; TRBD1 matches 8 bases. CDR1 and CDR2 (germline): SGHDT, YYEEEE. This CDR3 contains 15 residues. V lost 3 bases and J lost 8; bases outside the gene matches: 9. CDR3: CASSSPGQEGEKLFF. The CDR3 region has the DNA TGTGCCAGCAGCTCCCCGGGACAGGAGGGCGAAAAACTGTTTTTT.

The V call is TRBV5-1, the J call TRBJ2-5; 9 bases are a match to TRBD2. The V and J ends lost 4 bases and 4 bases, in that order; junction bases with no gene match: 2. The V gene's germline CDR1 is SGHRS and CDR2 YFSETQ. This CDR3 region has 13 residues. The CDR3 loop reads CASSLGLAETQYF. The CDR3, as DNA: TGCGCCAGCAGCCTGGGACTAGCAGAGACCCAGTACTTC.

The genes are TRBV2 and TRBJ2-7; 8 bases are a match to TRBD2. The CDR3 spans 15 residues. V shed 0 bases and J 3 bases; nucleotides not matched to a gene: 4. Germline loops: CDR1 SNHLY, CDR2 FYNNEI. The CDR3 protein is CASSEASGVLYEQYF. CDR3 sequence (DNA): TGTGCCAGCAGTGAAGCTAGCGGGGTCCTCTACGAGCAGTACTTC.

V and J are TRBV6-1 and TRBJ2-5; tentative D call: TRBD2 (6 bases). V was cut by 8 bases and J by 5 bases, with 15 bases left in between. CDR3 length: 13 amino acids. Germline V gene sequence: CDR1 MNHNS, CDR2 SASEGT. CDR3 DNA sequence: TGTGCCAGCCATACGGGGGACCTGGAGACCCAGTACTTC. This translates into CASHTGDLETQYF.

The V and J genes are TRBV27 and TRBJ1-1, with D uncertain. CDR1 is MNHEY, CDR2 SMNVEV, per germline (reference sequence). Trimming cost V 3 bases and J 5 bases, with 10 bases left between them. This CDR3 region has 13 residues. CDR3 region: CASSFGEGTEAFF. CDR3 coding DNA: TGTGCCAGCAGTTTCGGGGAAGGGACTGAAGCTTTCTTT.

The rearrangement links TRBV7-8 to TRBJ2-7, with 11 bases identical to TRBD2. Germline values: CDR1 SGHVS, CDR2 FQNEAQ. V was clipped by 5 bases and J by 3 bases; unmatched bases: 18. The CDR3 totals 19 residues. The CDR3 region is CASSPHRTSGPRVNYEQYF. The CDR3 nucleotides are TGTGCCAGCAGCCCCCATCGGACTAGCGGGCCCAGGGTGAACTACGAGCAGTACTTC.

The chain combines TRBV28 with TRBJ1-3; weak D call: TRBD1 (5 bases). The CDR3 runs to 14 residues. Trimming removed 3 bases at V and 5 bases at J, with 11 bases between. Germline V CDR1 and CDR2: MDHEN, SYDVKM. The CDR3 reads CASSFTQGRNTIYF. The CDR3 DNA reads as TGTGCCAGCAGTTTTACCCAGGGAAGAAACACCATATATTTT.

The chain recombines TRBV7-9 with TRBJ1-6; D remains ambiguous. Per the germline V gene, CDR1 is SEHNR and CDR2 is FQNEAQ (reference sequence). There are 13 residues in the CDR3. With 4 bases removed from V and 7 bases from J, the gap between germline ends came to 8 bases. As DNA, the CDR3 is TGTGCCAGCAGCTCGTGGCAGAATTCACCCCTCCACTTT. Amino acids: CASSSWQNSPLHF.